This T cell receptor (beta chain) was retrieved from a study of cytomegalovirus exposure and HLA in healthy donors. Study results and limitations: Three of the chains that were CMV-associated were confirmed in vitro to be specific for CMV antigens.

Germline V gene sequence: CDR1 MNHEY, CDR2 SMNVEV (reference sequence). The CDR3 is 15 amino acids. V gave up 5 bases and J gave up 7 bases; unmatched junction bases: 8. PCR used 60 Vbeta primers and 13 Jbeta primers. Sequenced by immunoSEQ multiplex PCR; TCRdb stores in-frame clones only, minus some. Of about 130,000 clones detected, approximately 81% appear once; the ten largest clones hold 3% to 4%. This clone was counted between two and nine times. Its cognate antigen is unknown. Material: PBMCs. V gene TRBV27 combines with J gene TRBJ1-4; 9 bases agree with TRBD1. The TCR sequence derives from a young man in good health and CMV-seropositive. CDR3: CASSPIQDRGEKLFF. In DNA form, the CDR3 reads TGTGCCAGCAGTCCTATCCAGGACAGGGGTGAAAAACTGTTTTTT.